The count of the clone carrying this T cell receptor (beta chain) is one. This sample was included in a study of OX40 agonist ivuxolimab in advanced cancers. Measured with immunoSEQ multiplex PCR; TCRdb has only the in-frame clones, and not every one. The sample consists of about 80,000 clones, about nine tenths of them appearing once. The source is an adult with an advanced solid tumor such as melanoma, head and neck, liver or kidney cancer. This specimen was CD4+ or CD8+ T cells sorted from blood, taken in a trial of the OX40 agonist ivuxolimab.

The DNA of the CDR3 is TGTGCCAGCAGCCTCGGGACAGCCGATACGCAGTATTTT. Its translation: CASSLGTADTQYF. The chain carries TRBV9 and TRBJ2-3; 7 nucleotides line up with TRBD1. CDR1 is SGDLS, CDR2 YYNGEE, per germline. CDR3 length equals 13 residues. Trimming removed 4 bases from V and 6 bases from J; junction bases left unmatched: 5.